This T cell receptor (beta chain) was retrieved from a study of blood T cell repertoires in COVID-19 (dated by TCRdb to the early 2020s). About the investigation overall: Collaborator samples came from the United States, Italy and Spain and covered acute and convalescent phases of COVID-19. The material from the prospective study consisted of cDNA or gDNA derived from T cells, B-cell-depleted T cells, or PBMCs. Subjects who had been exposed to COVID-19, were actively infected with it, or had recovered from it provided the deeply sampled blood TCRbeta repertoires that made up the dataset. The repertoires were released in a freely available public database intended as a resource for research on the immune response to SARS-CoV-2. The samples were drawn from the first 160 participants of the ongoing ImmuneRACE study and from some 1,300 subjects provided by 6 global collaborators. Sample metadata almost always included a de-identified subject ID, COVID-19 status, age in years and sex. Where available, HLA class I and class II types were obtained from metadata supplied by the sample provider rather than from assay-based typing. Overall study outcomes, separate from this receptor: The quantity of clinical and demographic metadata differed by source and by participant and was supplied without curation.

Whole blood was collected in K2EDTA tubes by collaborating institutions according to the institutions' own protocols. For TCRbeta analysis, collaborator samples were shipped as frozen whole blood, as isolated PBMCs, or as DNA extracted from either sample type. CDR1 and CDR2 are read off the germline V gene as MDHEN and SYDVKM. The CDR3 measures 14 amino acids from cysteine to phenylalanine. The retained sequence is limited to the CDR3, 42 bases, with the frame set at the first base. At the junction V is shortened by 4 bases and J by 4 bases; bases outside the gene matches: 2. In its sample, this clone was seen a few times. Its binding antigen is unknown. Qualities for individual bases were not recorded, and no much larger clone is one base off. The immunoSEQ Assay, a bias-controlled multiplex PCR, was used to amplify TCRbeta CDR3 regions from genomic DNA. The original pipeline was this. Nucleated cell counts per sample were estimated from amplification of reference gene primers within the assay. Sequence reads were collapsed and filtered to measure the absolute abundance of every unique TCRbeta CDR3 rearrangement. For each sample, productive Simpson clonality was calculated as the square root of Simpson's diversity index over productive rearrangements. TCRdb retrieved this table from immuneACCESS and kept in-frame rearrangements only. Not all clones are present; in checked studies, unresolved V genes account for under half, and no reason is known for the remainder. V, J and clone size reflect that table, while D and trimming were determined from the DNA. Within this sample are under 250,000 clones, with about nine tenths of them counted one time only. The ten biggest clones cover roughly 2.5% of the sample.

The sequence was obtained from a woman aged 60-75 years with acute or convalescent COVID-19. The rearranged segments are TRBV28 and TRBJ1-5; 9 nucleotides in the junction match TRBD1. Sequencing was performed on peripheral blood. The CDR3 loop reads CASSWTGVNQPQHF. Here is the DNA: TGTGCCAGCAGTTGGACAGGGGTGAATCAGCCCCAGCATTTT.